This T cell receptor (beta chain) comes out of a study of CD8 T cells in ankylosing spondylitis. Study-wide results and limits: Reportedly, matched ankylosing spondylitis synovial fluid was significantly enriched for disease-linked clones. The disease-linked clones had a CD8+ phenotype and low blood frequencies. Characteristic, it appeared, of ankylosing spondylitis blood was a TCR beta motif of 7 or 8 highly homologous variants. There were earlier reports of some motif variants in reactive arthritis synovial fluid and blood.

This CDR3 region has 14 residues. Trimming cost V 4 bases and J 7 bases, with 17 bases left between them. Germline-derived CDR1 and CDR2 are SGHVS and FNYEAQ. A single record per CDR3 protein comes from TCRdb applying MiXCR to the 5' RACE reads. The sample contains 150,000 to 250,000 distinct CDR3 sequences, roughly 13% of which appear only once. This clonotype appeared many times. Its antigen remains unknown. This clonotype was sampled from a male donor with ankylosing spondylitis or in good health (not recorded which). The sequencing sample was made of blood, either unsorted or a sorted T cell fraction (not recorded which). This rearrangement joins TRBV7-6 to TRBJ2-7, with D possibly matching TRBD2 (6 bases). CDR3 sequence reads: CASSSYGTLGEQYF. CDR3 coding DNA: TGTGCCAGCAGCTCATACGGGACTTTGGGGGAGCAGTACTTC.